The 27 T cell receptor beta chains below all came from one sample that was sequenced in a study of early T cells in non-severe SARS-CoV-2 infection. TCRdb ran MiXCR on the 5' RACE reads and lists one entry per CDR3 protein. The table includes around 30,000 distinct CDR3 sequences, roughly 5% detected once. Sequencing input: whole blood. The origin of the receptors is an adult who was a healthcare worker with PCR-confirmed SARS-CoV-2 infection or an uninfected control (not recorded which).

There are many counts of this clonotype. The CDR3, as DNA: TGTGCCAGCAGCTTAGGGACGCAGCAGTTCTTC. Translation gives CASSLGTQQFF. The J gene is TRBJ2-1, the V gene TRBV7-9; D is ambiguous. Germline V gene data show CDR1 as SEHNR and CDR2 as FQNEAQ (reference sequence). This CDR3 is 11 amino acids long. Trimming took 1 base from V and 11 from J, leaving 6 bases between them.

This clonotype was observed many times. This chain uses TRBV5-1 with TRBJ2-4; D perhaps matches TRBD1 (6 bases). The CDR3 is made up of 15 amino acids. Germline CDR1 and CDR2: SGHRS and YFSETQ. V dropped 0 bases and J dropped 0 bases, with 7 bases sitting between them. DNA of the CDR3: TGCGCCAGCAGCTTGGGGGGGCTAGCCAAAAACATTCAGTACTTC. It encodes CASSLGGLAKNIQYF.

This clonotype was counted only a few times. The chain employs TRBV6-1 and TRBJ2-3, with 7 bases that match TRBD1. The CDR3 is 13 amino acids. The ends lost 5 bases at V and 6 bases at J; junction bases unmatched: 5. Germline CDR1 and CDR2: MNHNS and SASEGT. DNA for the CDR3: TGTGCCAGCAGTCAAGGGGGCATTGATACGCAGTATTTT. Encoded protein: CASSQGGIDTQYF.

This clonotype was seen many times. The J gene is TRBJ1-3, the V gene TRBV20-1; D may be TRBD1 (6 bases). V was cut by 3 bases and J by 4 bases, with 13 bases left in between. Germline V gene lookup returns CDR1 DFQATT and CDR2 SNEGSKA (reference sequence). The CDR3 has 14 residues. The CDR3 DNA follows: TGCAGTGCTAGTACAGGGTTTCAGGGAAACACCATATATTTT. Translation: CSASTGFQGNTIYF.

This clonotype was counted many times. The germline gene is not matched at one end of the junction; a read error may be the cause. The chain uses TRBV28 and TRBJ1-2; D possibly corresponds to TRBD1 (5 bases). Germline CDR1 reads MDHEN; CDR2 reads SYDVKM. The CDR3 runs to 13 residues. In DNA, the CDR3 is TGTGCCAGCAGTTCCACGACGGTGCAGGGAGTCCTCTTC. It yields the protein CASSSTTVQGVLF.

This clonotype was recorded at least ten times. The genes are TRBV7-3 and TRBJ1-1; 8 nucleotides match TRBD1. The CDR3 is made up of 15 amino acids. V trimming: 6 bases; J trimming: 0 bases; junction bases outside the gene matches: 6. The germline CDR1 and CDR2 sequences are SGHTA and FQGTGA. The CDR3 here is CASRAQGGMNTEAFF. For the CDR3, the DNA is TGTGCCAGCAGGGCACAGGGGGGGATGAACACTGAAGCTTTCTTT.

This clonotype was seen many times. The chain recombines TRBV4-1 with TRBJ2-2; the match to TRBD2 covers 10 bases. V was pared by 0 bases and J by 3 bases, with 4 bases of the junction left unmatched. CDR3 size: 17 residues. Germline lookup yields CDR1 MGHRA and CDR2 YSYEKL. CDR3 DNA: TGCGCCAGCAGCCAAGAAGTAGCGGGAGGTGACACCGGGGAGCTGTTTTTT. Encoded protein: CASSQEVAGGDTGELFF.

In its sample, this clonotype was seen a few times. The chain recombines TRBV29-1 with TRBJ2-6; D is unresolved. The germline V gene encodes CDR1 SQVTM and CDR2 ANQGSEA. This CDR3 has 15 amino acids. V was shortened by 1 base and J by 0 bases, with 7 bases between the two germline ends. The CDR3 here is CSVEAGGSGANVLTF. The CDR3 DNA reads TGCAGCGTTGAAGCCGGCGGCTCTGGGGCCAACGTCCTGACTTTC.

This clonotype was seen at least ten times. This rearrangement joins TRBV20-1 to TRBJ2-7; D possibly matches TRBD1 or TRBD2 (5 bases each). Germline V lookup: CDR1 DFQATT, CDR2 SNEGSKA (reference sequence). Between the trimmed V and J ends, which lost 6 bases and 3 bases, there was a span of 15 bases. This CDR3 has 13 residues. CDR3 loop: CSAPRDAIYEQYF. DNA for the CDR3: TGCAGTGCCCCCAGGGACGCGATCTACGAGCAGTACTTC.

This clonotype has a handful of counts. This sequence joins TRBV4-1 and TRBJ2-6; TRBD2 matches 12 bases. Germline CDR1 is MGHRA and CDR2 is YSYEKL. The CDR3 extends over 18 amino acids. Unmatched junction bases numbered 3, after V lost 2 bases and J lost 1 base. The CDR3 region is CASSQRTSGESGANVLTF. CDR3 nucleotide sequence: TGCGCCAGCAGCCAAAGGACTAGCGGGGAATCTGGGGCCAACGTCCTGACTTTC.

This clonotype was seen a few times. The chain couples TRBV30 to TRBJ2-5; D possibly corresponds to TRBD1 (6 bases). V dropped 0 bases and J dropped 4 bases, with 9 bases sitting between them. The CDR3 loop spans 13 amino acids. Per the germline V gene, CDR1 is GTSNPN and CDR2 is SVGIG (reference sequence). The CDR3 nucleotides read TGTGCCTGGAGTGTACAACAGGGAGAGACCCAGTACTTC. Translated, it gives CAWSVQQGETQYF.

There are a few counts of this clonotype. The V gene is TRBV29-1, the J gene TRBJ2-1; D is unclear. From germline, CDR1 is SQVTM and CDR2 ANQGSEA. The CDR3 extends over 13 amino acids. V was trimmed by 5 bases and J by 1 base, leaving 9 bases between them. In DNA form, the CDR3 reads TGCAGCGTTTTTAAGGATTCCTACAATGAGCAGTTCTTC. Amino acids: CSVFKDSYNEQFF.

The rearrangement uses TRBV28 and TRBJ2-5; D perhaps matches TRBD2 (5 bases). Per the germline V gene, CDR1 is MDHEN and CDR2 is SYDVKM. With 7 bases removed from V and 0 bases from J, the gap between germline ends came to 9 bases. This CDR3 comprises 13 residues. The CDR3 DNA is TGTGCCAGCAAAAGAGCGGACCAAGAGACCCAGTACTTC. Protein product: CASKRADQETQYF.

This clonotype has ten or more counts. The rearrangement uses TRBV28 and TRBJ2-3, with D perhaps matching TRBD2 (6 bases). Germline lookup yields CDR1 MDHEN and CDR2 SYDVKM. Trimming left V 1 base short and J 3 bases short, with 17 bases between. The CDR3 covers 17 residues. CDR3 protein: CASSLFLGRGGTDTQYF. The CDR3 bases are TGTGCCAGCAGTTTATTCCTAGGGCGGGGTGGGACAGATACGCAGTATTTT.

This clonotype was observed many times. This chain links TRBV5-8 with TRBJ1-4; no clear D gene. Per germline, CDR1 SGHTS and CDR2 YDEGEE. V lost 5 bases and J 0 bases, leaving 11 bases between the germline ends. The CDR3 contains 15 residues. In DNA form, the CDR3 reads TGTGCCAGCAGACAGAACCCATCAACTAATGAAAAACTGTTTTTT. This encodes CASRQNPSTNEKLFF.

This clonotype appeared many times. The chain links TRBV10-2 to TRBJ1-3, with D hard to call. Trimming took off 0 bases at V and 1 base at J, with 4 bases between the two ends. This CDR3 is built from 14 residues. Per the germline V gene, CDR1 is WSHSY and CDR2 is SAAADI. CDR3 sequence reads: CASSESGSGNTIYF. The CDR3 nucleotides are TGCGCCAGCAGTGAGTCGGGGTCTGGAAACACCATATATTTT.

This clonotype was counted many times. The V gene is TRBV6-1, the J gene TRBJ2-7, with D unclear. This CDR3 has 11 residues. In germline, CDR1 is MNHNS, CDR2 SASEGT. Trimming stripped 10 bases from V and 3 bases from J, with 10 bases between. CDR3 DNA sequence: TGTGCCACTTCGACGGTCTACGAGCAGTACTTC. Its translation is CATSTVYEQYF.

This clonotype was seen at least ten times. This rearrangement joins TRBV6-5 to TRBJ1-1, with D possibly being TRBD1 (6 bases). The CDR3 has 14 residues. Germline CDR1 reads MNHEY; CDR2 reads SVGAGI. Trimming pared 6 bases from V and 3 bases from J, leaving 14 bases between. The CDR3 coding sequence is TGTGCCAGCAGAAGGACAGCGAGGGACACTGAAGCTTTCTTT. It yields the protein CASRRTARDTEAFF.

This clonotype was picked up many times. The chain links TRBV7-9 to TRBJ1-2; D might be TRBD1 (6 bases). Between the trimmed V and J ends, which lost 2 bases and 8 bases, there was a span of 12 bases. There are 13 residues in the CDR3. Per germline, CDR1 SEHNR and CDR2 FQNEAQ (reference sequence). The CDR3 loop reads CASSLRGAQGYTF. In nucleotides, the CDR3 is TGTGCCAGCAGCTTACGGGGGGCTCAAGGCTACACCTTC.

This clonotype was seen repeatedly, ten times or more. The J gene is TRBJ1-1, the V gene TRBV20-1; D is perhaps TRBD1 (5 bases). Germline CDR1 reads DFQATT; CDR2 reads SNEGSKA (reference sequence). The CDR3 is 11 amino acids. V was shortened by 3 bases and J by 11 bases, with 13 bases between the two germline ends. The chain's CDR3 is CSASRRDRAFF. Here the CDR3 DNA reads TGCAGTGCTAGCCGCCGGGACCGTGCTTTCTTT.

This clonotype was seen many times. The chain is built from TRBV12-3 or TRBV12-4 and TRBJ2-3; TRBD2 might be the D (7 bases). CDR3 size: 14 residues. V was pared by 0 bases and J by 6 bases, with 10 bases between. CDR3 sequence reads: CASSLAGGGDTQYF. The CDR3 DNA sequence: TGTGCCAGCAGTTTAGCGGGAGGGGGGGATACGCAGTATTTT.

In nucleotides, the CDR3 is TGTGCCTGGACCGGATCAACCAACACTGAAGCTTTCTTT. Translating it yields CAWTGSTNTEAFF. The chain joins TRBV30 to TRBJ1-1; D gene ambiguous. The ends were cut back, 4 bases at V and 2 bases at J, with 11 bases in the middle. The CDR3 has 13 residues. Germline loops: CDR1 GTSNPN, CDR2 SVGIG (reference sequence).

This clonotype was observed many times. The chain uses TRBV2 and TRBJ2-7, with a possible D match to TRBD2 (6 bases). In germline, CDR1 is SNHLY, CDR2 FYNNEI. Trimming pared 4 bases from V and 4 bases from J, leaving 14 bases between. This CDR3 contains 14 residues. CDR3 protein: CASSVSGVGYEQYF. The CDR3 nucleotides are TGTGCCAGCAGTGTTTCGGGAGTCGGTTACGAGCAGTACTTC.

This clonotype showed up many times. The chain joins TRBV19 to TRBJ2-5, with TRBD1 matching over 8 bases. This CDR3 contains 16 residues. V shed 3 bases, J shed 4 bases, and the junction held 10 bases outside the gene matches. Germline CDR1 LNHDA, CDR2 SQIVND (reference sequence). The CDR3 DNA follows: TGTGCCAGTAGTATGGGACAGGCCTGGGGCAGAGAGACCCAGTACTTC. Translating gives CASSMGQAWGRETQYF.

This clonotype was recorded many times. The chain uses TRBV12-3 or TRBV12-4 and TRBJ2-7, with D possibly matching TRBD1 (6 bases). The CDR3 loop spans 13 amino acids. V was shortened by 5 bases and J by 6 bases, with 14 bases between the two germline ends. DNA of the CDR3: TGTGCCAGCAGTCGAAATACAGGGCGCGAGCAGTACTTC. Translated: CASSRNTGREQYF.

This clonotype was recorded a few times. This rearrangement joins TRBV20-1 to TRBJ1-5, with D possibly TRBD1 on 6 matching bases. There are 13 residues in the CDR3. Trimming removed 4 bases from V and 1 base from J, with 8 bases in between. Germline CDR1 DFQATT, CDR2 SNEGSKA (reference sequence). This CDR3 is CSATGASNQPQHF. CDR3 DNA sequence: TGCAGTGCTACGGGGGCGAGCAATCAGCCCCAGCATTTT.

This clonotype was observed at least ten times. The rearrangement uses TRBV6-4 and TRBJ2-1, with D hard to call. Trimming left V 4 bases short and J 4 bases short, with 14 bases between. The CDR3 extends over 15 amino acids. The germline CDR1 and CDR2 sequences are MRHNA and SNTAGT. This chain's CDR3 is CASSVGPGDYNEQFF. The CDR3 nucleotides are TGTGCCAGCAGTGTAGGCCCCGGAGATTACAATGAGCAGTTCTTC.